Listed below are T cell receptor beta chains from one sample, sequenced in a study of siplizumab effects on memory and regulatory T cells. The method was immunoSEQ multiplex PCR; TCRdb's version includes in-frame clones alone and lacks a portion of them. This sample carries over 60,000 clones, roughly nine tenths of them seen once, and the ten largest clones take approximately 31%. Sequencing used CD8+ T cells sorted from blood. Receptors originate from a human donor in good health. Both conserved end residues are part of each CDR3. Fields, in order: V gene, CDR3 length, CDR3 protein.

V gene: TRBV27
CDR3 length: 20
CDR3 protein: CASSHHSGLAGGNPKNIQYF

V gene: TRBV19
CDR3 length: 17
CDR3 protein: CASSSPSRWGVDTEAFF

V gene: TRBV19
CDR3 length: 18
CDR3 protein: CASSIAQWDSVGDTEAFF

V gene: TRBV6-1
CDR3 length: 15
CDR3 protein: CASSVKGELSYEQYF

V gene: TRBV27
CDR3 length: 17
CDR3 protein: CASSLEWRGGVTGELFF

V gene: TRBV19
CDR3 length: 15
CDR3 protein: CASSMTGGRIYEQYF

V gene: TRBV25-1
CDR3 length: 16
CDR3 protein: CASSELASGPYNEQFF

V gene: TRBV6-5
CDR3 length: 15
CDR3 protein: CASSYKDRVTYEQYF

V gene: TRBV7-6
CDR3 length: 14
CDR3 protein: CASSLVPEGTEAFF

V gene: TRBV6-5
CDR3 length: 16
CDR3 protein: CASSYIAGENTGELFF

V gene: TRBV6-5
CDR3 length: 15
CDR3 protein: CASSYSWTTDSPLHF

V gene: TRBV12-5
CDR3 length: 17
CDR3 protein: CASGLPFPGGEDTEAFF

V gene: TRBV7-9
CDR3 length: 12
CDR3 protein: CASSFIAPEAFF

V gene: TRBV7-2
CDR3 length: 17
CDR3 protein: CASSSRGALTGANVLTF

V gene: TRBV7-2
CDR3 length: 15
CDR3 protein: CASSLLAGGTDTQYF

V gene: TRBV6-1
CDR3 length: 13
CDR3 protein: CASSVWVSETQYF

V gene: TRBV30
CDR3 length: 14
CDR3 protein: CAWDTGGWNYGYTF